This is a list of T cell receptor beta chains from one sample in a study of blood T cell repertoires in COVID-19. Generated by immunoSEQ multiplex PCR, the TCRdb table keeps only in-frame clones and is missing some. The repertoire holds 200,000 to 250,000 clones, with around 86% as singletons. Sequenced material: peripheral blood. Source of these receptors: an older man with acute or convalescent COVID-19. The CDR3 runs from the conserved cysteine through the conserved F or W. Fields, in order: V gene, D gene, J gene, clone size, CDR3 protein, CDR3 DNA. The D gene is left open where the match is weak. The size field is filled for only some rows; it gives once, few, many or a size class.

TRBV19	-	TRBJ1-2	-	CASSIGDTPSEGYTF	TGTGCCAGTAGTATAGGGGACACCCCCTCGGAAGGCTACACCTTC
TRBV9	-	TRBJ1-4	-	CASSARDNEGKLFF	TGTGCCAGCAGCGCCCGGGACAACGAGGGAAAACTGTTTTTT
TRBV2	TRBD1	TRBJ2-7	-	CASSILTGSEQYF	TGTGCCAGCAGTATCCTGACAGGGAGCGAGCAGTACTTC
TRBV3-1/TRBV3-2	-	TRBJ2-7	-	CASSQVGDKYF	TGTGCCAGCAGCCAAGTCGGGGACAAGTACTTC
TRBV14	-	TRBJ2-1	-	CASSQAGLHSYNEQFF	TGTGCCAGCAGCCAAGCCGGACTCCACTCCTACAATGAGCAGTTCTTC
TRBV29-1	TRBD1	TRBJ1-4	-	CSVSDRVNEKLFF	TGCAGCGTGTCCGACAGGGTTAATGAAAAACTGTTTTTT
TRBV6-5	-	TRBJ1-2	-	CASQEGNYGYTF	TGTGCCAGTCAGGAGGGTAACTATGGCTACACCTTC
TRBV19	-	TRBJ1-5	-	CASSIGTQFSNQPRHF	TGTGCCAGTAGTATAGGGACACAGTTTAGCAATCAGCCCCGGCATTTT
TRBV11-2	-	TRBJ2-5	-	CASSLGSGGGETQYF	TGTGCCAGCAGCTTAGGGTCCGGCGGGGGCGAGACCCAGTACTTC
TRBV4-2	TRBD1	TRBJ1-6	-	CASSRQAGTGINSPLHF	TGTGCCAGCAGCCGACAGGCCGGGACAGGGATTAATTCACCCCTCCACTTT
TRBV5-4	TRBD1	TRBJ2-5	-	CASSRTGTQETQYF	TGTGCCAGCAGCCGGACAGGTACTCAAGAGACCCAGTACTTC
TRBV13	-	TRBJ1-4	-	CASSFRVLPNEKLFF	TGTGCCAGCAGCTTCAGGGTCCTGCCTAATGAAAAACTGTTTTTT
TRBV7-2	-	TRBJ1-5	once	CASSLNPGRDSNQPQHF	TGTGCCAGCAGCTTAAATCCGGGGAGGGACAGCAATCAGCCCCAGCATTTT
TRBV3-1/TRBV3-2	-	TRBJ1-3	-	CASSQDGAVSGNTIYF	TGTGCCAGCAGCCAAGATGGGGCGGTATCAGGAAACACCATATATTTT
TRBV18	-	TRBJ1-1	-	CASSNIEEAFF	TGTGCCAGCTCTAACATTGAAGAAGCTTTCTTT
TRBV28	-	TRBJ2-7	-	CASSRGIYEQYF	TGTGCCAGCAGTCGGGGGATCTACGAGCAGTACTTC
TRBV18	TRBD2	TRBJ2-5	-	CASSPFGPGGMEETQYF	TGTGCCAGCTCACCATTCGGACCGGGAGGGATGGAAGAGACCCAGTACTTC
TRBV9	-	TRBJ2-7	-	CASSVDSRTYEQYF	TGTGCCAGCAGCGTAGACAGCCGAACCTACGAGCAGTACTTC
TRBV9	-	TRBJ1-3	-	CASSVDVGGGSGNTIYF	TGTGCCAGCAGCGTAGACGTGGGAGGGGGCTCTGGAAACACCATATATTTT
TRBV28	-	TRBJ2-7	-	CASSLTGPYEQYF	TGTGCCAGCAGTTTGACAGGCCCGTACGAGCAGTACTTC
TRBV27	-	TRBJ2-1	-	CASSRLGTHEQFF	TGTGCCAGCAGTCGACTAGGTACCCATGAGCAGTTCTTC
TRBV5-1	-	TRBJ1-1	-	CASSLVGALGTEAFF	TGCGCCAGCAGCTTGGTGGGGGCGCTGGGGACTGAAGCTTTCTTT
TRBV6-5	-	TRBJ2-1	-	CASSRGTSYNEQFF	TGTGCCAGCAGTCGCGGGACGTCCTACAATGAGCAGTTCTTC
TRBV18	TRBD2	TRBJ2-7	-	CASSLTSGYEQYF	TGTGCCAGCTCACTAACTAGCGGCTACGAGCAGTACTTC
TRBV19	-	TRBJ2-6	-	CASSPTGANVLTF	TGTGCCAGTAGTCCCACTGGGGCCAACGTCCTGACTTTC